The rows below give T cell receptor beta chains drawn from one sample of a study of blood T cell repertoires in COVID-19. Only in-frame clones appear in the TCRdb table, and some are missing; sequencing was by immunoSEQ multiplex PCR. Seen here are some 110,000 clones, 91% observed once, and the top ten hold 6%. Input material: peripheral blood. The receptor set was obtained from a human donor in a cohort sampled during active COVID-19. The CDR3 runs from the conserved cysteine through the conserved F or W. A D gene is named only where the DNA matches it firmly. Only part of the rows carry a size: once, few, many, or a class if the clone is expanded.

J	V	size	D	DNA	CDR3
TRBJ1-2	TRBV28	.	.	TGTGCCAGCAGTTTTTCCGGGGGGGATGAGGGCTACACCTTC	CASSFSGGDEGYTF
TRBJ1-1	TRBV29-1	.	TRBD1	TGCAGCGTGCTGACAGGGCCTGAAGCTTTCTTT	CSVLTGPEAFF
TRBJ1-1	TRBV5-1	once	TRBD1	TGCGCCAGCAGCTTCCAATGGGACAGGGGAAGGACTGAAGCTTTCTTT	CASSFQWDRGRTEAFF
TRBJ2-3	TRBV5-8	once	TRBD1	TGTGCCAGCAGCTCGGTGAAGGGACAGCCTGACCCTCTCACAGATACGCAGTATTTT	CASSSVKGQPDPLTDTQYF
TRBJ1-2	TRBV28	.	TRBD1	TGTGCCAGCAGTTCTCCACTCCAGACAGGGTCCCACGGCTATGGCTACACCTTC	CASSSPLQTGSHGYGYTF
TRBJ1-3	TRBV5-1	.	TRBD1	TGCGCCAGCAGCTCAGGGGGCCTACCCTCTGGAAACACCATATATTTT	CASSSGGLPSGNTIYF
TRBJ2-2	TRBV6-4	many	TRBD1	TGTGCCAGCAGTGGGACAGGGGACACCGGGGAGCTGTTTTTT	CASSGTGDTGELFF
TRBJ2-5	TRBV4-1	.	.	TGCGCCAGCAGCCAAGTAAACTTACAAGAGACCCAGTACTTC	CASSQVNLQETQYF
TRBJ1-2	TRBV27	once	TRBD1	TGTGCCAGCAGTTTATCAACAGGGGCGCATGGCTACACCTTC	CASSLSTGAHGYTF
TRBJ2-5	TRBV19	.	.	TGTGCCAGTAGTATAGGTCAGACTATCAAAGAGACCCAGTACTTC	CASSIGQTIKETQYF